This T cell receptor beta chain came from a study of shared clonotypes between healthy human individuals. At the level of the study: Donors, aged 18 to 49, were two women and a few men.

The authors ran the assay at deep level. How the authors handled the data: Filtering was not the same, since immunoSEQ gave junction-only sequences without quality scores. The repertoire was sequenced with immunoSEQ multiplex PCR; TCRdb's copy has only in-frame clones and lacks some. Clone size and the V and J calls come from that table; the DNA yielded D and trimming. There are about 99,000 clones in the sample; less than 60% occur only once, and more than 12% lies in the top ten. Every donor was a Caucasian adult from Nashville, Tennessee. CDR3 size: 17 residues. The ends lost 0 bases at V and 2 bases at J; junction bases unmatched: 1. Germline V gene sequence: CDR1 GTSNPN, CDR2 SVGIG (reference sequence).

The chain has TRBV30 and TRBJ2-1; 16 bases fit TRBD2. The TCR was taken from a woman aged 40 to 50 in good health. Some clones in this sample may be carry-over from other donors' samples. The specimen sequenced was PBMCs. The CDR3: CAWSVGLAGGPYNEQFF. The DNA for the CDR3 is TGTGCCTGGAGTGTGGGACTAGCGGGAGGGCCCTACAATGAGCAGTTCTTC.